A single sample gave rise to the 23 T cell receptor beta chains below, sequenced in a study of vaccination and CD4 T cells after COVID-19. These receptors have no identified antigens. An Oncomine TCR Beta short-read assay was used to sequence the DNA from cultured CD4+ T cells. MiXCR, applied by TCRdb to the PCR reads, yields one record per CDR3 protein. The sample has approximately 8,100 distinct CDR3 sequences, about two thirds seen once; the top ten hold approximately 17%. Treatment denoted: roughly 10-day PBMC culture with coronavirus spike peptide pools or control peptides (ViraFEST assay). Sequenced here: cultured CD4+ T cells from blood, sampled after SARS-CoV-2 vaccination. These receptors all stem from a human donor with COVID-19.

The chain combines TRBV30 with TRBJ1-4, with 11 nucleotides matching TRBD1. The CDR3 sequence is 14 residues long. Germline CDR1 is GTSNPN and CDR2 is SVGIG (reference sequence). J lost 7 bases, V lost 7 bases, and 8 bases had no gene match. For the CDR3, the DNA is TGTGCCTACTCCGGGACAGGGGGTATTGAAAAACTGTTTTTT. Translation gives CAYSGTGGIEKLFF.

This clonotype was detected a few times. The chain links TRBV6-1 to TRBJ1-5; D is uncertain. Germline V gene data show CDR1 as MNHNS and CDR2 as SASEGT. V was cut by 7 bases and J by 7 bases, with 14 bases left in between. The CDR3 covers 13 residues. CDR3 protein: CASMETGAQPQHF. DNA of the CDR3: TGTGCCAGCATGGAAACGGGAGCACAGCCCCAGCATTTT.

V and J are TRBV6-1 and TRBJ2-1; 14 positions match TRBD2. V shed 6 bases and J 6 bases; nucleotides not matched to a gene: 4. The CDR3 covers 15 residues. Germline V gene data show CDR1 as MNHNS and CDR2 as SASEGT. CDR3 sequence reads: CASRRLAGGLNEQFF. Written as DNA, the CDR3 is TGTGCCAGCAGAAGACTAGCGGGGGGGCTCAATGAGCAGTTCTTC.

The chain has TRBV2 and TRBJ1-1; maybe TRBD1 (6 bases). With 6 bases removed from V and 1 base from J, the gap between germline ends came to 15 bases. This CDR3 contains 15 residues. Germline V gene sequence: CDR1 SNHLY, CDR2 FYNNEI. This CDR3 reads CASRATGNRNTEAFF. The CDR3 region has the DNA TGTGCCAGCAGGGCCACAGGGAATAGGAACACTGAAGCTTTCTTT.

J is TRBJ2-1 and V is TRBV7-2, with 9 bases that match TRBD2. Germline V lookup: CDR1 SGHTA, CDR2 FQGNSA. J gave up 9 bases and V 5 bases, and 11 bases lay outside the gene matches. The CDR3 has 15 amino acids. CDR3 DNA sequence: TGTGCCAGCAGCCCACCCCGAGGCGGGGGGGTTGAGCAGTTCTTC. This encodes CASSPPRGGGVEQFF.

This rearrangement joins TRBV7-2 to TRBJ1-6; unclear D gene. The CDR3 totals 14 residues. Per the germline V gene, CDR1 is SGHTA and CDR2 is FQGNSA. Trimming shortened V by 6 bases and J by 6 bases, and 12 bases separated the two germline ends. The CDR3 protein is CASRVPSSNSPLHF. The CDR3 DNA reads TGTGCCAGCAGGGTACCGTCCAGTAATTCACCCCTCCACTTT.

This clonotype showed up just a few times. V usage is TRBV20-1 and J usage is TRBJ2-2; TRBD2 agrees at 7 bases. Germline CDR1 reads DFQATT; CDR2 reads SNEGSKA (reference sequence). This CDR3 contains 14 residues. Unmatched junction bases numbered 8, after V lost 5 bases and J lost 5 bases. DNA for the CDR3: TGCAGTGCTCGAGGGCGGGGGAAGACCGGGGAGCTGTTTTTT. Amino acid sequence: CSARGRGKTGELFF.

The chain combines TRBV19 with TRBJ2-2; D not resolved. Germline CDR1 reads LNHDA; CDR2 reads SQIVND (reference sequence). The CDR3 sequence is 13 residues long. V lost 5 bases and J lost 7, with 11 bases in between. The CDR3 DNA reads as TGTGCCAGTAGTTCGCTCGGCGGCGGGGAGCTGTTTTTT. Translation gives CASSSLGGGELFF.

The genes are TRBV27 and TRBJ2-6, with D perhaps TRBD2 (7 bases). CDR3 length: 17 amino acids. The ends were cut back, 3 bases at V and 0 bases at J, with 12 bases in the middle. Per germline, CDR1 MNHEY and CDR2 SMNVEV (reference sequence). DNA of the CDR3: TGTGCCAGCAGTTTGGGGGGGCTTGGCTCTGGGGCCAACGTCCTGACTTTC. Residues: CASSLGGLGSGANVLTF.

The J gene is TRBJ1-5, the V gene TRBV20-1, with D perhaps matching TRBD1 (5 bases). V lost 6 bases, J lost 5 bases, and 14 bases lay in between. This CDR3 is built from 13 residues. Per germline, CDR1 DFQATT and CDR2 SNEGSKA (reference sequence). In nucleotides, the CDR3 is TGCAGTGCCAACCAGGGCAAGTATCAGCCCCAGCATTTT. Its translation: CSANQGKYQPQHF.

This clonotype was observed a few times. The chain links TRBV6-5 to TRBJ1-2; 9 bases align to TRBD1. Trimming took 1 base from V and 1 from J; bases not matched to a gene: 1. Germline V gives CDR1 MNHEY, CDR2 SVGAGI. This CDR3 spans 15 amino acids. CDR3 residues: CASSYLGQGNYGYTF. In nucleotides, the CDR3 is TGTGCCAGCAGTTACTTGGGACAGGGTAACTATGGCTACACCTTC.

The chain has TRBV6-1 and TRBJ2-2, with 11 bases identical to TRBD2. After removal of 7 bases from V and 6 bases from J, the junction contained 4 bases not matched to a gene. CDR1 is MNHNS, CDR2 SASEGT, per germline. This CDR3 comprises 14 residues. CDR3 in amino acids: CASILAGGAGELFF. The DNA of the CDR3 is TGTGCCAGCATTTTAGCGGGGGGGGCCGGGGAGCTGTTTTTT.

This clonotype was seen a handful of times. The chain uses TRBV6-1 and TRBJ2-7, with D possibly being TRBD1 (5 bases). This CDR3 spans 13 amino acids. The germline gives CDR1 MNHNS, CDR2 SASEGT. V was clipped by 3 bases and J by 5 bases, with 11 bases between them. The chain's CDR3 is CASSDRVIDEQYF. The CDR3 DNA reads as TGTGCCAGCAGTGACAGGGTTATCGACGAGCAGTACTTC.

This chain connects TRBV19 to TRBJ1-1; D possibly corresponds to TRBD1 (5 bases). CDR1 and CDR2 (germline): LNHDA, SQIVND (reference sequence). There are 15 residues in the CDR3. The V and J ends lost 9 bases and 7 bases respectively, with 24 bases between them. The CDR3 is CASLITGGGFGEAFF. CDR3 nucleotides: TGTGCCAGCCTCATCACGGGGGGGGGATTCGGTGAAGCTTTCTTT.

This chain connects TRBV7-2 to TRBJ1-5; D gene unclear. The V gene lost 5 bases and the J gene lost 6 bases, with 14 bases spanning the gap. Germline-derived CDR1 and CDR2 are SGHTA and FQGNSA. CDR3 length: 14 residues. The CDR3 DNA follows: TGTGCCAGCAGCGCGGTGGTTCGCGGTCAGCCCCAGCATTTT. Translating it yields CASSAVVRGQPQHF.

The chain is built from TRBV15 and TRBJ2-1; 8 bases agree with TRBD1. CDR1 is LNHNV, CDR2 YYDKDF, per germline (reference sequence). Losses at the gene ends were 8 bases for V and 9 bases for J; bases not matched to a gene: 6. This CDR3 has 12 amino acids. CDR3 sequence: CATRDRSVEQFF. CDR3 DNA sequence: TGTGCCACCCGGGACAGGTCCGTTGAGCAGTTCTTC.

In this sample, this clonotype turned up a few times. The chain combines TRBV6-1 with TRBJ1-4, with 7 bases identical to TRBD1. The CDR3 is made up of 14 amino acids. Losses at the gene ends were 1 base for V and 10 bases for J; bases not matched to a gene: 6. The germline CDR1 and CDR2 sequences are MNHNS and SASEGT. The DNA for the CDR3 is TGTGCCAGCAGTGAAGAAGTGCAGGGGGGAAAACTGTTTTTT. Residues: CASSEEVQGGKLFF.

This clonotype ranks as large. This chain uses TRBV7-2 with TRBJ1-1; D is ambiguous. Germline V gene lookup returns CDR1 SGHTA and CDR2 FQGNSA. V dropped 2 bases and J dropped 1 base, with 5 bases sitting between them. The CDR3 runs to 13 residues. The CDR3 coding sequence is TGTGCCAGCAGCTTATCCGGGAACACTGAAGCTTTCTTT. Amino acids: CASSLSGNTEAFF.

In nucleotides, the CDR3 is TGTGCCAGCAGTTACAGGGGGATAGGGTATGGCTACACCTTC. Protein: CASSYRGIGYGYTF. The genes are TRBV6-5 and TRBJ1-2; tentatively, D is TRBD1 (6 bases). The ends were cut back, 2 bases at V and 5 bases at J, with 12 bases in the middle. Germline V gene data show CDR1 as MNHEY and CDR2 as SVGAGI. The CDR3 is 14 residues long.

This clonotype was seen more than once but under ten times. The rearrangement links TRBV6-2 or TRBV6-3 to TRBJ1-1, with D tentatively TRBD1 (5 bases). The CDR3 spans 14 residues. Germline CDR1 and CDR2: MNHEY and SVGEGT. Trimming took 6 bases from V and 4 from J, leaving 15 bases between them. The CDR3 loop reads CASRGSTTVTEAFF. In DNA, the CDR3 is TGTGCCAGCAGGGGATCGACGACAGTCACTGAAGCTTTCTTT.

The chain uses TRBV7-9 and TRBJ1-1; no clear D. V lost 0 bases and J lost 1, with 9 bases in between. CDR3 length: 15 residues. Per the germline V gene, CDR1 is SEHNR and CDR2 is FQNEAQ (reference sequence). The CDR3 is CASSLAGSPNTEAFF. The CDR3 DNA reads TGTGCCAGCAGCTTAGCTGGCAGCCCGAACACTGAAGCTTTCTTT.

This chain links TRBV6-1 with TRBJ2-2; D possibly corresponds to TRBD2 (5 bases). With 3 bases removed from V and 7 bases from J, the gap between germline ends came to 12 bases. The CDR3 is 14 residues long. Per germline, CDR1 MNHNS and CDR2 SASEGT. CDR3 loop: CASSDLLVSGELFF. CDR3 DNA: TGTGCCAGCAGTGACTTACTAGTTAGCGGGGAGCTGTTTTTT.

This clonotype has only a few counts. The chain employs TRBV12-3 or TRBV12-4 and TRBJ1-2; 9 positions match TRBD1. CDR3 length equals 15 residues. Germline trimming cut 6 bases from V and 4 bases from J; bases unmatched to any gene: 9. CDR3 nucleotide sequence: TGTGCCAGCAGAGAGACAGGGGGAGGGAGCTATGGCTACACCTTC. It translates to CASRETGGGSYGYTF.